This TCR beta chain was observed in a study of blood T cells in healthy people across ages. The CDR3 sequence is 13 residues long. V was pared by 6 bases and J by 6 bases, with 13 bases between. This clonotype occurred a few times. As yet, its antigen is unknown. Donor samples were obtained from healthy Caucasian individuals from Russia, aged 6 to 90. A minimum of 5 micrograms of total RNA was extracted per sample. A sample-barcoded 5' primer and a J-beta primer mix were used in a second PCR of roughly 7 to 12 cycles. Each cDNA molecule, via a template-switch adaptor with 12 random nucleotides, was tagged. TCRdb fed the 5' RACE reads into MiXCR, producing one record per CDR3 protein. Of some 1,500,000 distinct CDR3 sequences listed, 42% are singletons. Study outcomes and limitations: The CMV status of each donor remained undetermined, and this could have confounded shifts in expanded clonotypes.

This TCR was recovered from a young woman in good health. The chain joins TRBV12-3 or TRBV12-4 to TRBJ2-3; a possible D gene is TRBD1 (6 bases). Sequencing used blood. The CDR3 reads CASRRGSGDTQYF. CDR3 DNA sequence: TGTGCCAGCAGAAGGGGGTCGGGGGATACGCAGTATTTT.